The rows below give T cell receptor beta chains drawn from one sample of a study of T-cell memory formation after mild COVID-19. Via MiXCR, TCRdb re-called the 5' RACE reads, giving one row per CDR3 protein. Of some 40,000 distinct CDR3 sequences in the sample, around 6.1% were seen once. What was sequenced was PBMCs or a T cell subset sorted from them (not recorded which). The receptor source for this set is an adult who had mild COVID-19 (a few samples of this study predate the infection). Cell type and time point are not known. CDR3s leave out the opening cysteine and the closing phenylalanine or tryptophan. A D gene is named only where the DNA matches it firmly.

>TRBJ1-5|12|.|TRBV5-8
ASSLKGSLQPQH
>TRBJ1-1|11|.|TRBV5-1
ASSLMGNTEAF
>TRBJ1-1|11|.|TRBV18
ASSRRDGHEAF
>TRBJ2-7|13|.|TRBV5-1
ASSLGSGFSYEQY
>TRBJ1-5|11|.|TRBV30
ALGGGPNQPQH
>TRBJ2-3|14|.|TRBV29-1
SVEGYPEHSTDTQY
>TRBJ2-7|14|TRBD1|TRBV20-1
SARVRAGQGAYEQY
>TRBJ2-1|13|.|TRBV7-9
ASARSGTSYNEQF
>TRBJ1-2|12|.|TRBV12-3/TRBV12-4
ASSLMGESYGYT
>TRBJ2-3|15|.|TRBV11-2
ASSPGGSGGYTDTQY
>TRBJ2-4|14|.|TRBV5-4
ASSLDLTGAKNIQY
>TRBJ2-1|13|.|TRBV9
ASSVGGERIDEQF
>TRBJ2-1|16|TRBD2|TRBV5-1
ASSFYSAGASVYNEQF
>TRBJ2-1|13|TRBD2|TRBV12-3/TRBV12-4
ASSIASGGAHEQF
>TRBJ2-1|14|TRBD2|TRBV3-1
ASNRGLAGVRNEQF
>TRBJ2-5|11|.|TRBV19
ASSEQGGKTQY
>TRBJ1-4|12|TRBD1|TRBV7-2
ASSPRQGSEKLF
>TRBJ1-6|12|.|TRBV30
AWSAGDYNSPLH
>TRBJ2-2|13|TRBD1|TRBV10-3
AISTGTGDTGELF
>TRBJ1-4|14|TRBD1|TRBV7-9
ASSSTTGRANEKLF
>TRBJ1-5|13|TRBD1|TRBV6-2/TRBV6-3
ASRRDRGPYQPQH
>TRBJ1-4|12|.|TRBV12-3/TRBV12-4
ASSLRGLEEKLF
>TRBJ1-1|10|.|TRBV6-2/TRBV6-3
ASSPPVREAF
>TRBJ2-2|14|TRBD2|TRBV7-6
ASSKAGRTSSGELF
>TRBJ1-2|9|.|TRBV3-1
ASSQGDGYT
>TRBJ2-2|12|.|TRBV7-9
ASSRGAGTGELF
>TRBJ2-7|12|.|TRBV19
ASSNRAGDYEQY
>TRBJ1-1|15|.|TRBV5-1
ASSLGSGGRWLTEAF
>TRBJ1-5|11|.|TRBV7-9
ASSSTGREPQH
>TRBJ1-4|14|.|TRBV4-3
ASSLDSQGYGEKLF
>TRBJ1-1|14|.|TRBV28
ASSPGGRVMNTEAF
>TRBJ2-1|13|.|TRBV4-3
ASSQDLRVGGEQF
>TRBJ2-3|13|TRBD1|TRBV7-9
ASSLGQTTTDTQY